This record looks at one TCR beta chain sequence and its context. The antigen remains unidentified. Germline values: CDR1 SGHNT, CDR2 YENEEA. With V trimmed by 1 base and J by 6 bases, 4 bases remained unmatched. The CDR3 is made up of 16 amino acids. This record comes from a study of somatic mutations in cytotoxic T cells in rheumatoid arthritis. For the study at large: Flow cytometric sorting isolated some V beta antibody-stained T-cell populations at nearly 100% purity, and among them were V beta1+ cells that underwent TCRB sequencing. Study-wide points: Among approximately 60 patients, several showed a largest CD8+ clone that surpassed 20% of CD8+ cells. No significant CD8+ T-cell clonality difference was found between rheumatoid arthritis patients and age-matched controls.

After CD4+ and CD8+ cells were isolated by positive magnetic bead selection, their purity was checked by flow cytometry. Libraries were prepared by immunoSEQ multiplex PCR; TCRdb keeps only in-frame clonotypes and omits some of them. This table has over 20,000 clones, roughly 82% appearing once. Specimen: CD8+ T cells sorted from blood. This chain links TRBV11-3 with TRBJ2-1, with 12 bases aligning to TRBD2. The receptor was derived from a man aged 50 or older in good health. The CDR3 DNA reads TGTGCCAGCAGCTTAGGACTAGCGGGAGAAGGCAATGAGCAGTTCTTC. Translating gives CASSLGLAGEGNEQFF.